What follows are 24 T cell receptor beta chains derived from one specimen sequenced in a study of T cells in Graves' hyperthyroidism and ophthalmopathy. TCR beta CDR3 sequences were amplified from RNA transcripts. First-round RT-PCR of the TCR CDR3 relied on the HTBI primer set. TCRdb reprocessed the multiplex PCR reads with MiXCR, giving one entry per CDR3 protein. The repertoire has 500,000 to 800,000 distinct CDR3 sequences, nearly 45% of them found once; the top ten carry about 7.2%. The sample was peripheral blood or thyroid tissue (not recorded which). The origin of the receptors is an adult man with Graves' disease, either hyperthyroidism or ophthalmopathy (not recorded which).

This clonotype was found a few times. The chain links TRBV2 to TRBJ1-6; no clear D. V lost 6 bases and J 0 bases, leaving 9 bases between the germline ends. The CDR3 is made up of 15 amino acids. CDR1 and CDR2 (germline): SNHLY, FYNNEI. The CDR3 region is CASRAENSYNSPLHF. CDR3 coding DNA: TGTGCCAGCAGGGCAGAGAACTCCTATAATTCACCCCTCCACTTT. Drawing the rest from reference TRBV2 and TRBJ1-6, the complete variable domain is EPEVTQTPSHQVTQMGQEVILRCVPISNHLYFYWYRQILGQKVEFLVSFYNNEISEKSEIFDDQFSVERPDGSNFTLKIRSTKLEDSAMYFCASRAENSYNSPLHFGNGTRLTVT.

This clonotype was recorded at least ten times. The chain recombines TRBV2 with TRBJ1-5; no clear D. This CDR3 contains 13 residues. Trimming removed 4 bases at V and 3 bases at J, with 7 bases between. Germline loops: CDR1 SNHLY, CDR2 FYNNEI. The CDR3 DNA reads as TGTGCCAGCAGTGGGGGAGCCAATCAGCCCCAGCATTTT. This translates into CASSGGANQPQHF.

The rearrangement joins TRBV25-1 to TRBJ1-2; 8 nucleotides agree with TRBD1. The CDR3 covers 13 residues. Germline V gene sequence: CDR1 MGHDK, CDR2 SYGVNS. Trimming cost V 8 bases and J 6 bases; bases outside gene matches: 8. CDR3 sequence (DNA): TGTGCCAGCGTTACCGGACAGGGCGATGGCTACACCTTC. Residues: CASVTGQGDGYTF.

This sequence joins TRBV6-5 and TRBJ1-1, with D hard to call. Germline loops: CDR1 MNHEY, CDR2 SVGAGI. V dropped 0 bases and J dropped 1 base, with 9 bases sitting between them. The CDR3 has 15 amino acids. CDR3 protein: CASSYSSGPNTEAFF. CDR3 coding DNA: TGTGCCAGCAGTTACTCGAGCGGACCGAACACTGAAGCTTTCTTT.

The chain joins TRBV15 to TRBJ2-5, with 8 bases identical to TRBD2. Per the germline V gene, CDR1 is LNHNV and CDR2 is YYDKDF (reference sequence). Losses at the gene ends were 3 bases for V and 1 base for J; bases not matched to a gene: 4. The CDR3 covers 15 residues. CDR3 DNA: TGTGCCACCAGCAGCCCAAGCGGGAGCCAAGAGACCCAGTACTTC. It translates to CATSSPSGSQETQYF.

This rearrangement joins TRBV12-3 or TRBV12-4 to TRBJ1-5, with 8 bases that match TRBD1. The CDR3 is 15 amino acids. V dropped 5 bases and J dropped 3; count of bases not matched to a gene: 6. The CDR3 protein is CASSDGQGDNQPQHF. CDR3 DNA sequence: TGTGCCAGCAGTGACGGACAGGGAGACAATCAGCCCCAGCATTTT.

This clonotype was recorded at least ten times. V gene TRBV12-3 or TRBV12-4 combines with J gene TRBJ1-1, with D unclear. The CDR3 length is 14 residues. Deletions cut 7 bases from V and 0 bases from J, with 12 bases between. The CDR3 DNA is TGTGCCAGCACTCTGCTAGACCTGAACACTGAAGCTTTCTTT. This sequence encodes CASTLLDLNTEAFF.

In nucleotides, the CDR3 is TGCAGCGTTGAATCCAGCGCGACTAGCACAGATACGCAGTATTTT. Translated, it gives CSVESSATSTDTQYF. This chain links TRBV29-1 with TRBJ2-3; D call uncertain. The CDR3 extends over 15 amino acids. The V end was cut by 2 bases, the J end by 0 bases, with 12 bases between. The germline CDR1 and CDR2 sequences are SQVTM and ANQGSEA.

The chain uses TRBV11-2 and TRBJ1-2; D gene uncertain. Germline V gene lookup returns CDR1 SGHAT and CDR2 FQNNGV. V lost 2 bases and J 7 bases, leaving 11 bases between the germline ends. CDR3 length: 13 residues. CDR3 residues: CASSLNRGLGYTF. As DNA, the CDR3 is TGTGCCAGCAGCTTAAATAGAGGGCTTGGCTACACCTTC.

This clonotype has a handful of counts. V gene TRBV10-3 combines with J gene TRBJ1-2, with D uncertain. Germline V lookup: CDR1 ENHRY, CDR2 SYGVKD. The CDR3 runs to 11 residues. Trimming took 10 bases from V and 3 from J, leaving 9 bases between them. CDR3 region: CATSRDYGYTF. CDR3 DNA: TGTGCCACCTCGAGAGACTATGGCTACACCTTC.

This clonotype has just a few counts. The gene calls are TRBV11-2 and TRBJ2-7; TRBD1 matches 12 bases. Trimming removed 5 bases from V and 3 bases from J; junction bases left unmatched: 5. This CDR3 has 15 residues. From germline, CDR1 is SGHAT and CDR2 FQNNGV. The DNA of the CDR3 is TGTGCCAGCAGCGTAGGGACAGGGGGCTACTACGAGCAGTACTTC. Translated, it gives CASSVGTGGYYEQYF.

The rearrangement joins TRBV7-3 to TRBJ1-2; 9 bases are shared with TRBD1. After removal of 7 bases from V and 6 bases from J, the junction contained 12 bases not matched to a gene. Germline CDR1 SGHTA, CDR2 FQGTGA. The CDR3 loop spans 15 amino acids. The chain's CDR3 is CASTPGTGQGDGYTF. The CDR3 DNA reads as TGTGCCAGCACCCCCGGGACAGGGCAAGGGGATGGCTACACCTTC.

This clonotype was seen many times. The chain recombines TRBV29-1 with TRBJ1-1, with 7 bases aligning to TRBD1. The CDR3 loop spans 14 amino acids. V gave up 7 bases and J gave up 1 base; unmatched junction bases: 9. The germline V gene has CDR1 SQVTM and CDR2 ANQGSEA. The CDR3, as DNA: TGCAGCGCGTTGGTCCGGGACAGGAACACTGAAGCTTTCTTT. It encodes CSALVRDRNTEAFF.

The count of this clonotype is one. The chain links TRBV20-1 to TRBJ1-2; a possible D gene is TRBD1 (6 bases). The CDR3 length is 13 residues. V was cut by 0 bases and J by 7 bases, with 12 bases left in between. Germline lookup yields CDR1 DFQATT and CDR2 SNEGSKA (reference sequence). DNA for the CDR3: TGCAGTGCTAGAGAACGGGGGGCGGGTGGCTACACCTTC. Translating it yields CSARERGAGGYTF.

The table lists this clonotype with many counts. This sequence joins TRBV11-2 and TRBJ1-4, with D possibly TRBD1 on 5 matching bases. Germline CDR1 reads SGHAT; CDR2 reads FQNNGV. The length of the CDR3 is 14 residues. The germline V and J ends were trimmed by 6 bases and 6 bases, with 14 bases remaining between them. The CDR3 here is CASSLDTGDEKLFF. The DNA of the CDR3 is TGTGCCAGCAGTCTCGACACAGGCGATGAAAAACTGTTTTTT.

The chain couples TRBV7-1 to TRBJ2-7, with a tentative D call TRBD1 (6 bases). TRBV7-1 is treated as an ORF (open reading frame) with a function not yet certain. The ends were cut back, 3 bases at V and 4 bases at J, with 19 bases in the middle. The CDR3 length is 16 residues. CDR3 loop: CASSSSGVERDYEQYF. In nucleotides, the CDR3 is TGTGCCAGCAGCTCCTCAGGGGTAGAGAGAGATTACGAGCAGTACTTC.

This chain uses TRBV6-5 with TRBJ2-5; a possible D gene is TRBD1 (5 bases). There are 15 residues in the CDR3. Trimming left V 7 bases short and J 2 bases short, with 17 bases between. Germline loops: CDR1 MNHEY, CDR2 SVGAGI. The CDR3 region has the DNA TGTGCCAGCAACCCGAAGGGGCTACCACAAGAGACCCAGTACTTC. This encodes CASNPKGLPQETQYF.

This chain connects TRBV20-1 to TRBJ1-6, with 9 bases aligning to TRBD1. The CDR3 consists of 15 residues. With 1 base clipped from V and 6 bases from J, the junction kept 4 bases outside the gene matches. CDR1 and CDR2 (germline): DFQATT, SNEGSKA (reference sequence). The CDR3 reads CSARGTGVGNSPLHF. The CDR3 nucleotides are TGCAGTGCTAGAGGGACAGGGGTGGGTAATTCACCCCTCCACTTT.

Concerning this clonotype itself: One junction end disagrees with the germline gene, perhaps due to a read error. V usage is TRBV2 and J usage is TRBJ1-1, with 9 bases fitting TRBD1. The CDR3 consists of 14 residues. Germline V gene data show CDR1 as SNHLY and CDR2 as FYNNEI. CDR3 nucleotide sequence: TGTGCCAGCAACCGGGACAGGGAGAACACTGAAGCCTTCTTT. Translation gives CASNRDRENTEAFF.

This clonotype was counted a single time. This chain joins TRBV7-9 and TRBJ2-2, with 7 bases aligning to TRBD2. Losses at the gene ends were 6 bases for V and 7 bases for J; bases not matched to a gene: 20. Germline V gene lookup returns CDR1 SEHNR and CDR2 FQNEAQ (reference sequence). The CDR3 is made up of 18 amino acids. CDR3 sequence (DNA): TGTGCCAGCAGACTAAGATCGGTGGGAGGGTCCATCAGCGGGGAGCTGTTTTTT. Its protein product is CASRLRSVGGSISGELFF.

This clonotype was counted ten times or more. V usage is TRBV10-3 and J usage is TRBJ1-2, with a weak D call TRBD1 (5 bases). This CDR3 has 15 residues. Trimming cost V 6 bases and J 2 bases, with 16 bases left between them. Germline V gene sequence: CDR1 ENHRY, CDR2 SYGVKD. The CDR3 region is CAISTGADINYGYTF. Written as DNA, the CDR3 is TGTGCCATCAGCACCGGGGCGGATATCAACTATGGCTACACCTTC.

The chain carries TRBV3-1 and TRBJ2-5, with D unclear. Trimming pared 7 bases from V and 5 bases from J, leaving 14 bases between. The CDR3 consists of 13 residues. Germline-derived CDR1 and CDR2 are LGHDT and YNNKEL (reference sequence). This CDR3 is CASTPDGSETQYF. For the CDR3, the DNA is TGTGCCAGCACTCCAGATGGGTCGGAGACCCAGTACTTC.

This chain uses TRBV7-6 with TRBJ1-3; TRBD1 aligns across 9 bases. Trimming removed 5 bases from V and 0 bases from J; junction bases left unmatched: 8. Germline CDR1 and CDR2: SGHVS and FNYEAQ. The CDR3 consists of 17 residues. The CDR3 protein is CASSPGTGPNSGNTIYF. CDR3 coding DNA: TGTGCCAGCAGCCCGGGGACAGGGCCTAACTCTGGAAACACCATATATTTT.

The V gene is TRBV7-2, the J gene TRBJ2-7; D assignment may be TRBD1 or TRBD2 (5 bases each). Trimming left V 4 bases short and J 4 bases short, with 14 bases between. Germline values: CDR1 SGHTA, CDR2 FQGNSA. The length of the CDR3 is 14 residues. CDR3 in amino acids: CASSSFVGAYEQYF. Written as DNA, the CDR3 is TGTGCCAGCAGCTCCTTTGTCGGGGCATACGAGCAGTACTTC.